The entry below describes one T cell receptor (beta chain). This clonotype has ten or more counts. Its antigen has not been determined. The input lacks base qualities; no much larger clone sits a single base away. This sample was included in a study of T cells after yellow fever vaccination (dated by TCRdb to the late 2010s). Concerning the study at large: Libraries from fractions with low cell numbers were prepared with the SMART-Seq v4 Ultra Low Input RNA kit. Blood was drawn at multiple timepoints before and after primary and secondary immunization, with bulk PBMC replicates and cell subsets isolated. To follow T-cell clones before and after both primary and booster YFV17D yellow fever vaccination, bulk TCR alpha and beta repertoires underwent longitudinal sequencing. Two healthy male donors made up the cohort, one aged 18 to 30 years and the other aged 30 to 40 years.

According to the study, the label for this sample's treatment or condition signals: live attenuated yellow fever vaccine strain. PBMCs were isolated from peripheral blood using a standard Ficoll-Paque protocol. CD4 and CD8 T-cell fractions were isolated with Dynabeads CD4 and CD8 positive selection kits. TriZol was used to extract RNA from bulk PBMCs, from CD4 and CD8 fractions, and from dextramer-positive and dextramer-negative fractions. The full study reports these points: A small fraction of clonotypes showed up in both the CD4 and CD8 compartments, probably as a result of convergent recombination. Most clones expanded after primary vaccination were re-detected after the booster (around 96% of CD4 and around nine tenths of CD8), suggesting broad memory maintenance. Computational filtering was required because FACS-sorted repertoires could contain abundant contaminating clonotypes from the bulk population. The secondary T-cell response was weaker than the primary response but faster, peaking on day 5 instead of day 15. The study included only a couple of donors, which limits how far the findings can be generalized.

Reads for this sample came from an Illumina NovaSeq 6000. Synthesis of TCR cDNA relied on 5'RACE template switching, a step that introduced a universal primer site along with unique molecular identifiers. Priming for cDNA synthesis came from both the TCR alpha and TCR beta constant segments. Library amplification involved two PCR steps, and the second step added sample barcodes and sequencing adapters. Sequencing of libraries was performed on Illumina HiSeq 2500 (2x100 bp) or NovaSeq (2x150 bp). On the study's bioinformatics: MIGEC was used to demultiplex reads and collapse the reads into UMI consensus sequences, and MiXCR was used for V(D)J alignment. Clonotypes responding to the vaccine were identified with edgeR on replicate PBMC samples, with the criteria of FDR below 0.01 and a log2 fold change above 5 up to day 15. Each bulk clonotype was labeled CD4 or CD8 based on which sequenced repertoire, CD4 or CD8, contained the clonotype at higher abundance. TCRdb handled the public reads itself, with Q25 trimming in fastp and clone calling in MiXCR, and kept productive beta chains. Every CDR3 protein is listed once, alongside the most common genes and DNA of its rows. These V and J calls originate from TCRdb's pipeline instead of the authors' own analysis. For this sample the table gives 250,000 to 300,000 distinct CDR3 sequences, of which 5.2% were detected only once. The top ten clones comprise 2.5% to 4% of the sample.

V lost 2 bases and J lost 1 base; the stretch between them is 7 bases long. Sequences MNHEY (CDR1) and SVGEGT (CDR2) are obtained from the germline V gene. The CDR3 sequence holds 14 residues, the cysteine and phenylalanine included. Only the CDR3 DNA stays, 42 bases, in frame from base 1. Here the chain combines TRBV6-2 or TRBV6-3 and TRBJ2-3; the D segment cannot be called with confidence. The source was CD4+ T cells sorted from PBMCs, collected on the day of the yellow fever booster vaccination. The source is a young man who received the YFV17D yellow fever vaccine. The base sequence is TGTGCCAGCAGTTACAGCTGGGGCACAGATACGCAGTATTTT. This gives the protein CASSYSWGTDTQYF.